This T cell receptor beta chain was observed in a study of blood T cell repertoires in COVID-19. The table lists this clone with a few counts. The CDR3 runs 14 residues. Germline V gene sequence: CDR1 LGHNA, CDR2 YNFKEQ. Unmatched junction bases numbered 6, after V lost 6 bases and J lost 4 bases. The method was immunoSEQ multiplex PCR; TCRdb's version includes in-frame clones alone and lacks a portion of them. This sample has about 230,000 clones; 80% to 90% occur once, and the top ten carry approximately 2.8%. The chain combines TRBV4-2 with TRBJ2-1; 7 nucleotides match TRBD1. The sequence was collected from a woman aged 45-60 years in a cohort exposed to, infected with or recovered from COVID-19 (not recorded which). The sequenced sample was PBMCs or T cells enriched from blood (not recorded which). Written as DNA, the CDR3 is TGTGCCAGCAGTCGACAGGGTGAGTACAATGAGCAGTTCTTC. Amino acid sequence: CASSRQGEYNEQFF.